Below, one TCR beta chain is given with its context. This clone was counted once. This clone's antigen is unknown. No base quality values were provided; no much bigger clone lies one nucleotide off. TCRbeta CDR3 regions were amplified from genomic DNA using the immunoSEQ Assay, a bias-controlled multiplex PCR. The published analysis was carried out like this. The number of nucleated cells in each sample was estimated by amplification of reference gene primers within the assay. To quantify the absolute abundance of each unique TCRbeta CDR3 rearrangement, sequence reads were collapsed and filtered. For each sample, productive Simpson clonality was calculated as the square root of Simpson's diversity index over productive rearrangements. TCRdb mirrors the immuneACCESS table, restricted to in-frame sequences. Some clones are absent from its copies; in checked studies, under half trace to an unresolved V gene, and the reason for the others is unknown. V and J calls plus clone size are reproduced from that table; the DNA served to infer D and trimming. Recorded for this sample are approximately 170,000 clones; 84% of them occurred a single time. The ten most abundant clones make up 6% to 9% of the sample.

The sample is drawn from a study of blood T cell repertoires in COVID-19 (TCRdb year 2020). For the wider study: The collaborator samples originated in the United States, Italy and Spain and spanned the acute and convalescent phases of COVID-19. Nearly every sample came with metadata listing a de-identified subject ID, COVID-19 status, age in years and sex. Where available, HLA class I and class II types were obtained from metadata supplied by the sample provider rather than from assay-based typing. The repertoires were released in a freely available public database intended as a resource for research on the immune response to SARS-CoV-2. The material from the prospective study consisted of cDNA or gDNA derived from T cells, B-cell-depleted T cells, or PBMCs. Samples came from the ongoing ImmuneRACE study (first 160 participants) plus 1,254 subjects from 6 global collaborators. Subjects who had been exposed to COVID-19, were actively infected with it, or had recovered from it provided the deeply sampled blood TCRbeta repertoires that made up the dataset.

Overall results and qualifications from the work: The quantity of clinical and demographic metadata differed by source and by participant and was supplied without curation.

Including the terminal cysteine and phenylalanine, the CDR3 comprises 13 residues. Only CDR3 DNA is held: 39 bases, read in frame from base 1. The germline V gene supplies CDR1 SGDLS and CDR2 YYNGEE. V drops 3 bases and J drops 5 bases, leaving 8 bases in between. A second Seattle source provided samples from volunteer blood donors who had recovered from COVID-19. Each collaborating institution followed its own protocols to collect whole blood in K2EDTA tubes. For TCRbeta analysis, collaborators shipped samples in one of three forms: frozen whole blood, isolated PBMCs, or DNA extracted from either of those sample types.

The sample consisted of peripheral blood. This TCR was recovered from a man aged 40-49 years who had recovered from COVID-19. In this chain, TRBV9 is recombined with TRBJ1-4; TRBD1 is perhaps the D gene, given 5 matching bases. The CDR3 protein: CASSETVNEKLFF. The sequenced DNA: TGTGCCAGCAGCGAGACAGTGAATGAAAAACTGTTTTTT.